The TCR beta chain described here comes from a study of T cell changes during pregnancy in multiple sclerosis. The CDR3 length is 18 residues. Germline assignment: CDR1 LNHDA and CDR2 SQIVND (reference sequence). V shed 3 bases and J 3 bases; nucleotides not matched to a gene: 13. The data were produced by immunoSEQ multiplex PCR, yet TCRdb's version contains in-frame clones alone and is incomplete. The sample has under 50,000 clones, roughly 90% seen once. The sequencing used CD8+ T cells from peripheral blood mononuclear cells, collected in the third trimester of pregnancy. The sequence came from a female donor with multiple sclerosis, enrolled in a pregnancy study. V is TRBV19 and J is TRBJ2-3; 9 nucleotides agree with TRBD2. The CDR3 is CASSMSVAGGPLTDTQYF. The CDR3 DNA is TGTGCCAGTAGTATGTCGGTTGCGGGAGGGCCGCTAACAGATACGCAGTATTTT.